These 11 T cell receptor beta chains share one sample of origin, sequenced in a study. TCRdb passed the 5' RACE reads through MiXCR, listing each CDR3 protein once. The table has roughly 40,000 distinct CDR3 sequences, 18% seen once. The specimen was naive CD4+ T cells sorted from a lymph node. The subset here: naive CD4+ T cells, CD4+CD45RA+CD25-. The source is a female donor with breast cancer.

This clonotype was detected only a few times. This sequence joins TRBV7-3 and TRBJ2-3; 8 bases fit TRBD2. Germline V gives CDR1 SGHTA, CDR2 FQGTGA. CDR3 length: 15 amino acids. V trimming: 2 bases; J trimming: 3 bases; junction bases outside the gene matches: 4. The CDR3 protein is CASSLFRGRTDTQYF. The CDR3 region has the DNA TGTGCCAGCAGCTTATTTCGCGGGAGGACAGATACGCAGTATTTT.

This chain connects TRBV5-1 to TRBJ1-1; the D gene is possibly TRBD1 (5 bases). The CDR3 runs to 15 residues. Trimming removed 0 bases at V and 0 bases at J, with 9 bases between. Germline CDR1 is SGHRS and CDR2 is YFSETQ. The CDR3 DNA sequence: TGCGCCAGCAGCTTGGCCACAGGAATGAACACTGAAGCTTTCTTT. Protein: CASSLATGMNTEAFF.

Details on this clonotype: A read error may explain this, as a much larger clone is one base away. V gene TRBV10-3 combines with J gene TRBJ2-3; 9 nucleotides match TRBD1. Germline V CDR1 and CDR2: ENHRY, SYGVKD. This CDR3 contains 15 residues. This CDR3 reads CAFSGTGRSTDTQYF. In DNA, the CDR3 is TGTGCCTTCAGTGGGACAGGGCGCAGCACAGATACGCAGTATTTT.

This clonotype was seen a few times. V is TRBV29-1 and J is TRBJ2-3; either TRBD1 or TRBD2 may supply D (6 bases each). There are 17 residues in the CDR3. V lost 0 bases to trimming and J lost 4 bases, with 20 bases between them. From germline, CDR1 is SQVTM and CDR2 ANQGSEA. This CDR3 is CSVEEGGIQMAPDTQYF. Here the CDR3 DNA reads TGCAGCGTTGAAGAAGGGGGGATACAAATGGCGCCAGATACGCAGTATTTT.

This clonotype was seen repeatedly, ten times or more. The chain couples TRBV11-2 to TRBJ1-1; unclear D gene. The CDR3 spans 13 residues. Germline CDR1 and CDR2: SGHAT and FQNNGV. V was clipped by 3 bases and J by 2 bases, with 7 bases between them. In DNA, the CDR3 is TGTGCCAGCAGCTTTGGGCCAAACACTGAAGCTTTCTTT. Protein: CASSFGPNTEAFF.

A word on this clonotype: One junction end does not reproduce the germline sequence, and a read error may be involved. This chain joins TRBV18 and TRBJ2-5; 7 nucleotides align to TRBD2. The CDR3 runs 15 residues. Germline assignment: CDR1 KGHSH and CDR2 LQKENI. The CDR3 coding sequence is TGTGCCAGCTCAGCGCACAAGGGACTAAAAGAGAACCAGTACTTC. This translates into CASSAHKGLKENQYF.

This clonotype was counted at least ten times. This chain links TRBV6-5 with TRBJ2-5, with 7 bases identical to TRBD2. From germline, CDR1 is MNHEY and CDR2 SVGAGI. This CDR3 is 14 amino acids long. V shed 8 bases, J shed 3 bases, and the junction held 9 bases outside the gene matches. Here the CDR3 reads CASGEASGKETQYF. In DNA, the CDR3 is TGTGCCAGCGGAGAGGCTAGCGGAAAAGAGACCCAGTACTTC.

This clonotype has a handful of counts. CDR3 coding DNA: TGCGCCAGCAGCCCCGAACAGGGGGCTCGCACAGATACGCAGTATTTT. Translated: CASSPEQGARTDTQYF. This sequence joins TRBV5-1 and TRBJ2-3, with TRBD1 identical over 9 bases. Germline V lookup: CDR1 SGHRS, CDR2 YFSETQ. The CDR3 spans 16 residues. With V trimmed by 4 bases and J by 1 base, 7 bases remained unmatched.

V usage is TRBV4-2 and J usage is TRBJ1-1, with D unclear. The CDR3 runs 12 residues. CDR1 and CDR2 (germline): LGHNA, YNFKEQ. V shed 0 bases and J shed 6 bases, with 5 bases lying between them. The CDR3: CASSQDRAEAFF. Here the CDR3 DNA reads TGTGCCAGCAGCCAAGATCGGGCTGAAGCTTTCTTT.

Concerning this clonotype: A much larger clone is a single base away; this may be a read error. The CDR3 sequence: CASGQRLGQGYEQYF. CDR3 coding DNA: TGCGCCAGCGGCCAGAGGCTGGGACAAGGCTACGAGCAGTACTTC. The chain joins TRBV4-3 to TRBJ2-7, with a possible D match to TRBD1 (6 bases). CDR1 LGHNA and CDR2 YSLEER come from the germline V gene. The CDR3 totals 15 residues.

This clonotype was counted only a few times. The V gene is TRBV7-2, the J gene TRBJ1-2; D remains ambiguous. V lost 3 bases to trimming and J lost 1 base, with 6 bases between them. Germline CDR1 and CDR2: SGHTA and FQGNSA. The CDR3 runs to 13 residues. The CDR3 region is CASSLNVNYGYTF. Written as DNA, the CDR3 is TGTGCCAGCAGCTTGAACGTTAACTATGGCTACACCTTC.